Sequencing of this T cell receptor (beta chain) was carried out in a study of shared clonotypes between healthy human individuals. Whole-study results and caveats: With a handful of donors compared, about 5% of naive CD4 clonotypes were shared. Clonotypes not shared had lower generation probabilities than those common to all four donors. Specimens sampled were limited to blood, with tissue repertoires likely differing.

The CDR3 contains 16 residues. Germline CDR1 KGHSH, CDR2 LQKENI. Trimming cost V 3 bases and J 5 bases; bases outside gene matches: 6. Naive CD8 cells, CD45RO-negative and positively selected for CCR7, excluded terminally differentiated effector memory CD45RA+ cells. As regards this clone: Its antigen is as yet unknown.

The data were produced by immunoSEQ multiplex PCR, yet TCRdb's version contains in-frame clones alone and is incomplete. The sample has roughly 2 million clones, less than 95% seen once. The TCR sequence derives from a man between 18 and 35 years old in good health. What was sequenced was naive CD8+ T cells sorted from blood. The chain recombines TRBV18 with TRBJ2-5, with 13 bases identical to TRBD2. CDR3 DNA: TGTGCCAGCTCACCCGGACTAGCGGGAGTTCAGGAGACCCAGTACTTC. Its translation: CASSPGLAGVQETQYF.